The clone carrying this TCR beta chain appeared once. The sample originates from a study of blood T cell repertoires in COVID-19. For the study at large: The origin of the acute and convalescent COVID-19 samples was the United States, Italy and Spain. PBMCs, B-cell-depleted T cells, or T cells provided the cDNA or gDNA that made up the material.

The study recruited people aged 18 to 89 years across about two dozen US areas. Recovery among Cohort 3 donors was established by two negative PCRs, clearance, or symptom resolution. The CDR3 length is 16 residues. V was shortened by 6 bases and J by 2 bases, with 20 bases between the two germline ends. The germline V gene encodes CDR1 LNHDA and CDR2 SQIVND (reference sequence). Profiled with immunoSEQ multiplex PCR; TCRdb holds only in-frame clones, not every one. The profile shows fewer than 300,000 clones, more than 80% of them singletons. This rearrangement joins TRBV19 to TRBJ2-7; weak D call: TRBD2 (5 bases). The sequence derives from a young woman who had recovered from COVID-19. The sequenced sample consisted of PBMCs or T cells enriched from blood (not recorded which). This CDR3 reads CASSPRGVSVTYEQYF. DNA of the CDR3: TGTGCCAGTAGCCCCCGTGGTGTTAGCGTTACCTACGAGCAGTACTTC.